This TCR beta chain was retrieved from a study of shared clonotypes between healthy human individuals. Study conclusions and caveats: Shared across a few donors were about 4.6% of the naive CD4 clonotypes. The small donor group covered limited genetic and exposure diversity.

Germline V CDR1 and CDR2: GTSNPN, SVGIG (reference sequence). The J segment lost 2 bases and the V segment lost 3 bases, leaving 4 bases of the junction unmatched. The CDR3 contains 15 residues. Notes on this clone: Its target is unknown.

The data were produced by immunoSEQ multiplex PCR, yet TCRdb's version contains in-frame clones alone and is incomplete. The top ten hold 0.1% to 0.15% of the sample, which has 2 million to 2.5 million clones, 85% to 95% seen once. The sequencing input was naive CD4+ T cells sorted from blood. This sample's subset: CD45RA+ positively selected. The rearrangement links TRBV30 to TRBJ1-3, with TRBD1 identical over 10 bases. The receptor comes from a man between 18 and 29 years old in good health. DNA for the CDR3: TGTGCCTGGAGCCTGGGACAGGGGACTGGAAACACCATATATTTT. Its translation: CAWSLGQGTGNTIYF.